This TCR beta chain was recorded in a study of shared clonotypes between healthy human individuals. Produced via immunoSEQ multiplex PCR; TCRdb's table is partial and in-frame only. The sample lists hundreds of thousands of clones; about 97% were seen once. The V and J ends lost 8 bases and 0 bases respectively, with 10 bases between them. CDR3 length: 13 residues. Germline V gene sequence: CDR1 GTSNPN, CDR2 SVGIG (reference sequence). Naive CD8 cells comprised CD45RO-negative, CCR7-positively selected cells, excluding terminally differentiated effector memory CD45RA+ cells. Healthy adults negative for HIV, lacking recent acute infections or vaccinations, served as donors. Overall study results and limits: Clonotype sharing among donors was expected to depend on sequencing depth. Naive subsets generally exceeded memory subsets in estimated richness. With few donors, the genetic and exposure-history diversity represented was limited.

In regard to this clone: The antigen remains undetermined.

Input material: naive CD8+ T cells sorted from blood. The chain has TRBV30 and TRBJ1-4, with D perhaps TRBD1 (6 bases). This sequence originates from a man under 40 in good health. The DNA for the CDR3 is TGTGCCGGGGACATTGCAACTAATGAAAAACTGTTTTTT. The encoded protein is CAGDIATNEKLFF.